This T cell receptor beta chain derives from a study of blood T cells in healthy people across ages (dated by TCRdb to about 2015). Looking at the study overall: In model experiments, template switching captured roughly one uniquely barcoded TCR beta cDNA molecule for every two T cells. To track age-related changes in TCR beta repertoire diversity, the study relied on deep sequencing normalized with unique cDNA molecular identifiers. To avoid experimental bias, donors of different ages were spread randomly across the sequencing lanes. Four age groups were formed from the donors: young (average approximately 16 years), middle-aged (roughly 38), aged (roughly 58) and long-lived (approximately 78). Two additional independent replicas of 1 million unique cDNA reads from the same blood draw were analyzed for two donors (one aged 18 to 30 and one aged 80 or older). Study-level results and caveats: Because the CMV infection status of the donors was unknown, age-related changes in expanded clonotypes may potentially have been confounded. Observed TCR beta diversity correlated strongly with the percentage of naive T cells measured by flow cytometry. Because profiling used bulk unsorted PBMCs, naive and antigen-experienced compartments could not be compared conclusively. Observed TCR beta diversity per million T cells fell roughly linearly with age, and a significant reduction was already apparent by age around 44. Compared with the aged group, more naive CD4+ T cells, fewer expanded clones and increased TCR diversity were shown by the long-lived group, suggesting age selection. Estimates of total diversity based on one million sequenced T cells were regarded as lower bounds and as underestimates.

The roughly 37 donors, aged about 6 to 90 years, were systemically healthy Caucasian individuals from Russia. Approximately 9.7 milliliters of peripheral blood were drawn from each donor into EDTA-treated Vacutainer tubes. Ficoll-Paque density-gradient centrifugation was used to isolate PBMCs, with at least 6 million per sample. Total RNA was extracted from PBMCs with Trizol reagent, with at least 5 micrograms obtained per sample. For every donor, flow cytometry on a PBMC aliquot measured the percentage of naive CD45RAhigh/CD27high T cells. This clonotype turned up a few times. Its antigen remains undetermined. No clone much larger than this one lies a single base away; base qualities are absent. V lost 5 bases and J lost 5 bases, and the count of bases not matched to a germline gene is 6. CDR1 and CDR2, looked up from the germline V gene, are SGDLS and YYNGEE. The CDR3 runs 14 residues from the cysteine to the phenylalanine. This entry keeps only the CDR3 DNA: 42 bases, framed from base 1.

The receptor library was made with 5' RACE. The instrument given in TCRdb is Illumina HiSeq 2500. A second PCR of about 6 to 12 cycles was performed with a sample-barcoded 5' primer and a J-beta primer mix. A template-switch 5' adaptor carrying 12 random nucleotides introduced a unique molecular identifier onto each TCR beta cDNA molecule. Each sample yielded at least 2.5 million CDR3-containing paired-end reads. First-strand cDNA was synthesized from all RNA with the Mint cDNA synthesis kit, primed by a TRBC-specific oligonucleotide. After uracil-DNA glycosylase treatment, a first 18-cycle PCR used universal primers M1SS and BC2_uni_R on all cDNA. The authors' analysis ran thus. For normalization, 1 million high-quality reads were randomly selected from each sample, with every read carrying a distinct molecular identifier. Reads sharing molecular identifiers were discarded rather than binned into consensus sequences. CDR3 identification, clonotype clustering and error correction used MiTCR with a Q25 quality threshold and the strictest error-elimination algorithm. A nonparametric unseen species model using Euler transformation provided a lower-bound estimate of total TCR beta diversity. TCRdb trimmed the raw reads at Q25, called clones with MiXCR and kept productive beta chains. Rows matching on CDR3 protein sequence are summarized as one entry with the most common DNA and genes. These V and J calls are TCRdb output, not the study's own analysis. The sample table shows about 1 million distinct CDR3 sequences, and over 35% are seen once. The ten largest clones add up to 15% to 20% of the sample.

Recombination connected TRBV9 to TRBJ2-7; 11 of the junction bases match TRBD2. This TCR came from a woman aged 60-75 years in good health. Sequencing was performed on blood. The DNA is as follows: TGTGCCAGCAGTTCGGGACTAGCGGAAGACGAGCAGTACTTC. Its translation is CASSSGLAEDEQYF. The variable domain in full, with residues beyond the CDR3 obtained from the reference TRBV9 and TRBJ2-7 genes, is DSGVTQTPKHLITATGQRVTLRCSPRSGDLSVYWYQQSLDQGLQFLIQYYNGEERAKGNILERFSAQQFPDLHSELNLSSLELGDSALYFCASSSGLAEDEQYFGPGTRLTVT.